The following is a TCR beta chain sequence with its context. The PCR employed 60 Vbeta primers together with 13 Jbeta primers. TCRdb's copy holds only in-frame clones and misses some; the assay was immunoSEQ multiplex PCR. The sample holds fewer than 95,000 clones, 70% to 90% seen once. These data come from a study of cytomegalovirus exposure and HLA in healthy donors. The germline V gene encodes CDR1 SGHRS and CDR2 YFSETQ. The trim removed 4 bases at V and 4 bases at J, leaving 6 bases unmatched. The CDR3 covers 14 residues. The sequenced sample consisted of PBMCs. The sequence was obtained from a man younger than 35 in good health and CMV-seronegative. The chain recombines TRBV5-1 with TRBJ2-5, with 8 bases fitting TRBD2. CDR3 residues: CASSPGGPRETQYF. Written as DNA, the CDR3 is TGCGCCAGCAGCCCGGGGGGGCCCCGAGAGACCCAGTACTTC.